These 21 T cell receptor beta chains were all obtained from the same sample, sequenced in a study of blood T cell repertoires in COVID-19. The data were produced by immunoSEQ multiplex PCR, yet TCRdb's version contains in-frame clones alone and is incomplete. The repertoire holds 340,000 or so clones, with around 85% as singletons. Material: PBMCs or T cells enriched from blood (not recorded which). Receptor source: a woman between 40 and 50 years old with acute COVID-19.

V and J are TRBV7-9 and TRBJ1-4; D ambiguous. Per germline, CDR1 SEHNR and CDR2 FQNEAQ (reference sequence). This CDR3 spans 10 amino acids. Between the trimmed V and J ends, which lost 10 bases and 8 bases, there was a span of 8 bases. CDR3 sequence (DNA): TGTGCCATAACTAGGGAAAAACTGTTTTTT. Residues: CAITREKLFF.

The chain couples TRBV5-4 to TRBJ2-7; 7 positions match TRBD2. The V segment lost 1 base and the J segment 4 bases; nucleotides outside the gene matches: 8. The CDR3 spans 15 residues. Per germline, CDR1 SGHNT and CDR2 YYREEE (reference sequence). In nucleotides, the CDR3 is TGTGCCAGCAGCTTGTCCCCTAGCGGAGATTACGAGCAGTACTTC. The encoded protein is CASSLSPSGDYEQYF.

V usage is TRBV2 and J usage is TRBJ1-3; D is undetermined. There are 14 residues in the CDR3. V lost 1 base to trimming and J lost 2 bases, with 6 bases between them. Germline V gene lookup returns CDR1 SNHLY and CDR2 FYNNEI. The CDR3 sequence is CASSEGGAGNTIYF. The CDR3 nucleotides read TGTGCCAGCAGTGAAGGCGGGGCTGGAAACACCATATATTTT.

This clone was picked up one time. The chain joins TRBV11-1 to TRBJ1-1; D uncertain. This CDR3 comprises 12 residues. V shed 5 bases and J shed 9 bases, with 13 bases lying between them. CDR1 SGHAT and CDR2 FQDESV come from the germline V gene (reference sequence). DNA of the CDR3: TGTGCCAGCAGCCAAGGCGAGGTGAAAGCTTTCTTT. Its translation: CASSQGEVKAFF.

The rearrangement uses TRBV6-5 and TRBJ2-2; 8 nucleotides align to TRBD1. Trimming removed 2 bases from V and 2 bases from J; junction bases left unmatched: 4. CDR1 is MNHEY, CDR2 SVGAGI, per germline. The CDR3 consists of 16 residues. The CDR3, as DNA: TGTGCCAGCAGTTACACGGACAGGGTTAACACCGGGGAGCTGTTTTTT. Amino acids: CASSYTDRVNTGELFF.

The chain links TRBV5-1 to TRBJ2-3, with 8 bases matching TRBD2. The CDR3 totals 13 residues. Trimming took 6 bases from V and 6 from J; bases not matched to a gene: 6. Germline-derived CDR1 and CDR2 are SGHRS and YFSETQ. As DNA, the CDR3 is TGCGCCAGCACGGGAGGGTTAGGGGATACGCAGTATTTT. This codes for CASTGGLGDTQYF.

V usage is TRBV7-9 and J usage is TRBJ2-2; D is ambiguous. The V end was cut by 4 bases, the J end by 1 base, with 7 bases between. This CDR3 contains 14 residues. CDR1 SEHNR and CDR2 FQNEAQ come from the germline V gene (reference sequence). The chain's CDR3 is CASSSTENTGELFF. The CDR3 nucleotides are TGTGCCAGCAGCTCAACTGAGAACACCGGGGAGCTGTTTTTT.

This chain joins TRBV15 and TRBJ1-2; a possible D gene is TRBD1 (6 bases). This CDR3 is 14 amino acids long. Germline V gene lookup returns CDR1 LNHNV and CDR2 YYDKDF (reference sequence). Trimming took off 0 bases at V and 8 bases at J, with 13 bases between the two ends. Here the CDR3 reads CATSRDVTGKGYTF. The DNA for the CDR3 is TGTGCCACCAGCAGAGATGTTACAGGGAAAGGCTACACCTTC.

V and J are TRBV28 and TRBJ2-5; 7 nucleotides line up with TRBD1. This CDR3 comprises 16 residues. Per the germline V gene, CDR1 is MDHEN and CDR2 is SYDVKM. The J segment lost 2 bases and the V segment lost 2 bases, leaving 8 bases of the junction unmatched. The CDR3 spells CASSLLTGLVQETQYF. The DNA for the CDR3 is TGTGCCAGCAGTTTACTGACAGGGCTGGTGCAAGAGACCCAGTACTTC.

CDR3 nucleotide sequence: TGTGCCAGCAGCCCCCAACCCGGGGTAACTCAGCCCCAGCATTTT. Amino acid sequence: CASSPQPGVTQPQHF. V and J are TRBV6-2 or TRBV6-3 and TRBJ1-5; D call uncertain. CDR1 is MNHEY, CDR2 SVGEGT, per germline. The length of the CDR3 is 15 residues. V lost 6 bases and J 6 bases, leaving 18 bases between the germline ends.

This chain uses TRBV19 with TRBJ1-1; D is unresolved. With 1 base removed from V and 7 bases from J, the gap between germline ends came to 13 bases. Germline V gene data show CDR1 as LNHDA and CDR2 as SQIVND (reference sequence). The CDR3 runs to 14 residues. CDR3 in DNA: TGTGCCAGTAGTATAGCGGTGACAAGGATTGAAGCTTTCTTT. Translating it yields CASSIAVTRIEAFF. Looking up the rest from reference TRBV19 and TRBJ1-1 gives the full variable domain: DGGITQSPKYLFRKEGQNVTLSCEQNLNHDAMYWYRQDPGQGLRLIYYSQIVNDFQKGDIAEGYSVSREKKESFPLTVTSAQKNPTAFYLCASSIAVTRIEAFFGQGTRLTVV.

This sequence joins TRBV5-1 and TRBJ2-3; the D gene is possibly TRBD1 (5 bases). This CDR3 region has 15 residues. Germline V gene sequence: CDR1 SGHRS, CDR2 YFSETQ. The V end lost 0 bases, the J end lost 2 bases, and 10 bases lay between the germline ends. This CDR3 is CASSLEGQVTDTQYF. In DNA form, the CDR3 reads TGCGCCAGCAGCTTGGAAGGACAAGTCACAGATACGCAGTATTTT.

The chain carries TRBV18 and TRBJ2-5, with 7 bases that match TRBD1. Trimming took 3 bases from V and 1 from J; bases not matched to a gene: 2. The CDR3 is 14 residues long. Germline CDR1 is KGHSH and CDR2 is LQKENI. The CDR3 here is CASSPDRFQETQYF. For the CDR3, the DNA is TGTGCCAGCTCACCGGACAGGTTCCAAGAGACCCAGTACTTC.

A note on this clone: Other DNA sequences of this sample code for an identical CDR3. The rearrangement links TRBV9 to TRBJ2-3, with D possibly being TRBD2 (6 bases). Germline V gene lookup returns CDR1 SGDLS and CDR2 YYNGEE. Trimming took 2 bases from V and 6 from J, leaving 10 bases between them. The CDR3 runs 13 residues. The DNA for the CDR3 is TGTGCCAGCAGCGTTGGCGGGACCGATACGCAGTATTTT. This codes for CASSVGGTDTQYF.

The chain carries TRBV21-1 and TRBJ1-1; the D call TRBD1 from the table was never checked on the DNA. TRBV21-1 is recorded as a pseudogene. This CDR3 spans 21 amino acids. The CDR3 bases are TGTGCCAGCAGCAAAGATGGGGGACAGGGGGTCGTTAGGACTCTGAACACTGAAGCTTTCTTT. Protein: CASSKDGGQGVVRTLNTEAFF.

The rearrangement uses TRBV3-1 (or the pseudogene TRBV3-2) and TRBJ1-3, with D hard to call. The CDR3 runs 13 residues. V was trimmed by 3 bases and J by 0 bases, leaving 3 bases between them. Germline assignment: CDR1 LGHDT and CDR2 YNNKEL (reference sequence). CDR3 residues: CASSHHSGNTIYF. For the CDR3, the DNA is TGTGCCAGCAGCCACCACTCTGGAAACACCATATATTTT.

This clone was recorded only once. The DNA for the CDR3 is TGTGCCAGCAGCTTAAGGACAGGAGGGGGCTATGGCTACACCTTC. Amino acids: CASSLRTGGGYGYTF. The chain carries TRBV7-2 and TRBJ1-2; 7 bases map to TRBD1. Germline CDR1 and CDR2: SGHTA and FQGNSA. The V segment lost 2 bases and the J segment 4 bases; nucleotides outside the gene matches: 7. The CDR3 covers 15 residues. The full variable domain, completed using reference TRBV7-2 and TRBJ1-2, is GAGVSQSPSNKVTEKGKDVELRCDPISGHTALYWYRQSLGQGLEFLIYFQGNSAPDKSGLPSDRFSAERTGGSVSTLTIQRTQQEDSAVYLCASSLRTGGGYGYTFGSGTRLTVV.

The V call is TRBV3-1 (or the pseudogene TRBV3-2), the J call TRBJ2-6; weak D call: TRBD1 (5 bases). This CDR3 has 15 amino acids. The germline V and J ends were trimmed by 6 bases and 3 bases, with 12 bases remaining between them. Germline V lookup: CDR1 LGHDT, CDR2 YNNKEL (reference sequence). The CDR3 spells CASSLGVLGANVLTF. CDR3 nucleotides: TGTGCCAGCAGTCTAGGGGTGCTTGGGGCCAACGTCCTGACTTTC.

V is TRBV7-8 and J is TRBJ1-4; 7 bases match TRBD1. The V and J ends lost 1 base and 5 bases, in that order; junction bases with no gene match: 13. CDR3 length equals 18 residues. Germline values: CDR1 SGHVS, CDR2 FQNEAQ. CDR3 sequence: CASSLGEQGKGFNEKLFF. The CDR3 DNA follows: TGTGCCAGCAGCTTAGGGGAACAGGGGAAAGGGTTCAATGAAAAACTGTTTTTT.

In DNA, the CDR3 is TGTGCCAGTAGTATCGACAGGGGGCTGACTGGGGGCTACACCTTC. Encoded protein: CASSIDRGLTGGYTF. The genes are TRBV19 and TRBJ1-2; 10 positions agree with TRBD1. Per germline, CDR1 LNHDA and CDR2 SQIVND (reference sequence). V gave up 3 bases and J gave up 8 bases; unmatched junction bases: 9. The CDR3 sequence is 15 residues long. The full variable domain, its missing parts supplied by reference TRBV19 and TRBJ1-2, is DGGITQSPKYLFRKEGQNVTLSCEQNLNHDAMYWYRQDPGQGLRLIYYSQIVNDFQKGDIAEGYSVSREKKESFPLTVTSAQKNPTAFYLCASSIDRGLTGGYTFGSGTRLTVV.

The chain couples TRBV4-3 to TRBJ2-5; D is possibly TRBD2 (6 bases). CDR1 and CDR2 (germline): LGHNA, YSLEER. The V and J ends lost 0 bases and 5 bases respectively, with 10 bases between them. The length of the CDR3 is 14 residues. The CDR3 is CASSQDLATETQYF. CDR3 in DNA: TGCGCCAGCAGCCAAGACCTAGCGACTGAGACCCAGTACTTC.